A selection of T cell receptor beta chains follows, all from one sample in a study of T cells in Graves' hyperthyroidism and ophthalmopathy. Each CDR3 protein gets one entry after TCRdb re-called the multiplex PCR reads with MiXCR. The repertoire holds 450,000 to 700,000 distinct CDR3 sequences, with about 45% as singletons. The sample taken for sequencing was peripheral blood or thyroid tissue (not recorded which). All receptors derive from an adult woman with Graves' disease, either hyperthyroidism or ophthalmopathy (not recorded which). CDR3s include the opening cysteine and the closing phenylalanine or tryptophan. Each record gives: J gene, V gene, D gene, clone size, CDR3 DNA, CDR3 protein. A D gene is named only where the DNA matches it firmly. Rows may omit the clone size; those that give it use once, few, many or a size class.

TRBJ2-6,TRBV7-2,TRBD1,-,TGTGCCAGCAGCTCGTACACAGGGGGAATTCACTCTGGGGCCAACGTCCTGACTTTC,CASSSYTGGIHSGANVLTF
TRBJ2-7,TRBV19,TRBD1,many,TGTGCCAGTAGTATCGTCGGAAGGACAGGGGACTACGAGCAGTACTTC,CASSIVGRTGDYEQYF
TRBJ1-2,TRBV7-6,-,-,TGTGCCAGCAGCTTTGGCGGGAGACGCTACACCTTC,CASSFGGRRYTF
TRBJ2-7,TRBV20-1,-,once,TGCAGTGGACATCCAAGCTACGAGCAGTACTTC,CSGHPSYEQYF
TRBJ2-7,TRBV29-1,-,many,TGCAGCGTGCAAGGTGGGGGACGGTACTCCTACGAGCAGTACTTC,CSVQGGGRYSYEQYF
TRBJ2-7,TRBV20-1,-,many,TGCAGTGCTTACCCCCCCGCCGCTAGCGAAAGCTCCTACGAGCAGTACTTC,CSAYPPAASESSYEQYF
TRBJ1-4,TRBV15,-,-,TGTGCCACCAGCCCCCGTACAGGGTCGATGGACGAAAAACTGTTTTTT,CATSPRTGSMDEKLFF
TRBJ1-1,TRBV5-1,-,many,TGCGCCAGCAGCTTGTTGGGGTTTCAGACTGAAGCTTTCTTT,CASSLLGFQTEAFF
TRBJ1-1,TRBV28,-,many,TGTGCCAGCAGTTTGAGGGCAGAAGCTTTCTTT,CASSLRAEAFF
TRBJ2-2,TRBV19,TRBD2,many,TGTGCCAGTAGTATCGGGAGGGGCACCGGGGAGCTGTTTTTT,CASSIGRGTGELFF
TRBJ1-1,TRBV7-9,-,many,TGTGCCAGCAGCTTACGGGGGCAAAGGTCCACTGAAGCTTTCTTT,CASSLRGQRSTEAFF
TRBJ1-5,TRBV2,-,-,TGTGCCAGCAGTTTTTTTGGGGGCGATCAGCCCCAGCATTTT,CASSFFGGDQPQHF
TRBJ1-1,TRBV29-1,TRBD1,many,TGCAGCGCACAGGGGTCGAACACTGAAGCTTTCTTT,CSAQGSNTEAFF
TRBJ2-1,TRBV2,TRBD2,-,TGTGCCAGCAGTGGACTAGCGGGGAAAATGCAGAATGAGCAGTTCTTC,CASSGLAGKMQNEQFF
TRBJ1-5,TRBV5-5,-,many,TGTGCCAGCAGCTTGGCCGTCGGCAATCAGCCCCAGCATTTT,CASSLAVGNQPQHF
TRBJ1-2,TRBV9,TRBD1,-,TGTGCCAGCAGCGGATCCCGGGACAGGCTCTATGGCTACACCTTT,CASSGSRDRLYGYTF
TRBJ1-3,TRBV25-1,TRBD1,-,TGTGCCAGCCGAACCTCGACAGGGAGCGGAAACACCATATATTTT,CASRTSTGSGNTIYF
TRBJ1-1,TRBV7-8,-,once,TGTGCCAGCAGCTTCCGCCGGAGTAATGAAGCTTTCTTT,CASSFRRSNEAFF
TRBJ1-2,TRBV19,-,-,TGTGCCAGTAGGTCGGACCATTACCCCACGAATGGCTACACCTTC,CASRSDHYPTNGYTF
TRBJ1-2,TRBV19,-,-,TGTGCCACCTCCGTGGGGAGGGGCTACACCTTC,CATSVGRGYTF
TRBJ1-5,TRBV29-1,-,-,TGCAGCGCCGCCGTACCGAATCAGCCCCAGCATTTT,CSAAVPNQPQHF
TRBJ1-1,TRBV5-6,-,-,TGTGCCACCCGAGGGTGTCCAGCTGAAGCTTTCTTT,CATRGCPAEAFF
TRBJ2-5,TRBV25-1,TRBD1,-,TGTGCCAGCAGTCATCGACAGGGGGCGGAGACCCAGTACTTC,CASSHRQGAETQYF
TRBJ1-5,TRBV20-1,-,many,TGCAGTGCTAGCATATGGGGGCCTAATCAGCCCCAGCATTTT,CSASIWGPNQPQHF
TRBJ2-7,TRBV6-1,-,many,TGTGCCAGCAGTGCCGGCAGTACCTACGAGCAGTACTTC,CASSAGSTYEQYF
TRBJ2-5,TRBV7-8,-,once,TGTGCCAGCAGCACCCGGGCCACCGGAAGAGAGACCCAGTACTTC,CASSTRATGRETQYF
TRBJ2-7,TRBV13,TRBD1,many,TGTGCCAGCAGCCCCGAGAGGGGGACAGGGGGGTACGAGCAGTACTTC,CASSPERGTGGYEQYF
TRBJ1-2,TRBV28,-,many,TGTGCCAGCATAGGGCAGAACTATGGCTACACCTTC,CASIGQNYGYTF
TRBJ1-1,TRBV12-5,TRBD1,many,TGTGCTAGTGGTCCCGGGACAGGGAGAGCTTTCTTT,CASGPGTGRAFF
TRBJ2-2,TRBV10-3,-,many,TGTGCCACCTCGAGCGGCGGGGAGCTGTTTTTT,CATSSGGELFF
TRBJ2-7,TRBV2,TRBD1,-,TGTGCCAGCAGCATTACGGCAGGGGGCCTCGGCGAGCAGTACTTC,CASSITAGGLGEQYF
TRBJ1-4,TRBV29-1,-,-,TGCAGCGTTGAAGTAGGGGGGACTAATGAAAAACTGTTTTTT,CSVEVGGTNEKLFF
TRBJ1-6,TRBV20-1,TRBD1,many,TGCAGTGCTAGAGATCGGAGACAGGGGTATAATTCACCCCTCCACTTT,CSARDRRQGYNSPLHF